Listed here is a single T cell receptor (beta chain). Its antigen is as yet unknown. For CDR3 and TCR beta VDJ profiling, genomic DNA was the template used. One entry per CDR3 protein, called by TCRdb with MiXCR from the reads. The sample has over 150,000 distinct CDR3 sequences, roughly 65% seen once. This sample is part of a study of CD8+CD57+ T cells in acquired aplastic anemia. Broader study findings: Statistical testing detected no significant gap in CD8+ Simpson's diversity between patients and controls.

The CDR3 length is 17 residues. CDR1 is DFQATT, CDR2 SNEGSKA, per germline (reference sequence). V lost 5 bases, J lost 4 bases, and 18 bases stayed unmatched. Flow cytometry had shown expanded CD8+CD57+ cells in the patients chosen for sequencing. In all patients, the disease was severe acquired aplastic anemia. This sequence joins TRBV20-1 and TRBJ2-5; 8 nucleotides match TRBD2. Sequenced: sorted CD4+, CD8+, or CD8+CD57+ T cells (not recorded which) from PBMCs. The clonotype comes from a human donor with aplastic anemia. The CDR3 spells CSALGRAGALGGETQYF. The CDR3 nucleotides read TGCAGTGCTTTAGGAAGAGCGGGAGCCCTAGGGGGAGAGACCCAGTACTTC.